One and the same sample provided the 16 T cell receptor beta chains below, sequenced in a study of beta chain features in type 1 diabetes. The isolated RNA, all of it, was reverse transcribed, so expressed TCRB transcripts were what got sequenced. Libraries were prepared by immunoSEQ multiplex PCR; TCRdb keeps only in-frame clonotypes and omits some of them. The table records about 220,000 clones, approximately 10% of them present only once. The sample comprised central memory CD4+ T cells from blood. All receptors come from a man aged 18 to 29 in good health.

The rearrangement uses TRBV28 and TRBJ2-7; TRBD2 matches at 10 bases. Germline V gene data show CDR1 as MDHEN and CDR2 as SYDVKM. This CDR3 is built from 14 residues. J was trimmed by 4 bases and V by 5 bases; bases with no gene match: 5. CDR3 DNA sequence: TGTGCCAGCAGTCCTGGGACTAGCGTGTACGAGCAGTACTTC. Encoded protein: CASSPGTSVYEQYF.

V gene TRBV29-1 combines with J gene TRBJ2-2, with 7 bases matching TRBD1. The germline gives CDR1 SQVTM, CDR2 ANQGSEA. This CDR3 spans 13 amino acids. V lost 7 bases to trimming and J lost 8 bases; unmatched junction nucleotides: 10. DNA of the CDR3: TGCAGCGGTGAGGGGGCCAGGCGAGGGGAGCTGTTTTTT. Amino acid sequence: CSGEGARRGELFF.

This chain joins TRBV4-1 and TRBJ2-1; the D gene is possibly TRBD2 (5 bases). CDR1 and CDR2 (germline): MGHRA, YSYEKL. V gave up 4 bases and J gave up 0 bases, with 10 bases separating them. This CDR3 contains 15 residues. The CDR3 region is CASSRLPSSYNEQFF. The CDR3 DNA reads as TGCGCCAGCAGCCGACTACCGAGCTCCTACAATGAGCAGTTCTTC.

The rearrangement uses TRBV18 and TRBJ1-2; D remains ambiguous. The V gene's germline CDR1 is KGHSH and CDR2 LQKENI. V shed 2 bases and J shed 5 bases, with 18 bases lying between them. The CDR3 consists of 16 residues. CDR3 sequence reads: CASSPNLDLRTYGYTF. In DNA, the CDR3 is TGTGCCAGCTCACCAAATTTAGACTTACGCACTTATGGCTACACCTTC.

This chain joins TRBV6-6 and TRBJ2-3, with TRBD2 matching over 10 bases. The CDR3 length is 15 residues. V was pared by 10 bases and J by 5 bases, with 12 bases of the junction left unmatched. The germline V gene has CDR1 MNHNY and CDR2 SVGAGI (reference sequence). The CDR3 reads CATAQTSGRVDTQYF. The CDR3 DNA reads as TGTGCCACCGCCCAAACCAGCGGGAGGGTAGATACGCAGTATTTT.

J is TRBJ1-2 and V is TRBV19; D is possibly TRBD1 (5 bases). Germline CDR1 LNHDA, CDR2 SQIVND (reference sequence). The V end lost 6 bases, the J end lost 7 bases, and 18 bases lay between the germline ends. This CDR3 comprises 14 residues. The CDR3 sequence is CASRKSQGASGYTF. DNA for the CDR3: TGTGCCAGTAGGAAGTCCCAGGGCGCAAGTGGCTACACCTTC.

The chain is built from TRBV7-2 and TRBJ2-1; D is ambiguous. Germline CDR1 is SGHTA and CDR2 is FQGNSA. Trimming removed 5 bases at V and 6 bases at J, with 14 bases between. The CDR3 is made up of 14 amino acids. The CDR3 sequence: CASSKQSLGNEQFF. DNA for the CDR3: TGTGCCAGCAGCAAGCAATCCCTGGGCAATGAGCAGTTCTTC.

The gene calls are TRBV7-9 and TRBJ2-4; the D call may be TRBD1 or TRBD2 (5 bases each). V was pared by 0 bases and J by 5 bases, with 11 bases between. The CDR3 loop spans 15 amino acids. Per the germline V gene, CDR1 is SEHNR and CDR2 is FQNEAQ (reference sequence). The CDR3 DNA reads TGTGCCAGCAGCTTAGCGGTCGGGGACGAAAACATTCAGTACTTC. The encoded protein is CASSLAVGDENIQYF. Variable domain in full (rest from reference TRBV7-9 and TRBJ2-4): DTGVSQNPRHKITKRGQNVTFRCDPISEHNRLYWYRQTLGQGPEFLTYFQNEAQLEKSRLLSDRFSAERPKGSFSTLEIQRTEQGDSAMYLCASSLAVGDENIQYFGAGTRLSVL.

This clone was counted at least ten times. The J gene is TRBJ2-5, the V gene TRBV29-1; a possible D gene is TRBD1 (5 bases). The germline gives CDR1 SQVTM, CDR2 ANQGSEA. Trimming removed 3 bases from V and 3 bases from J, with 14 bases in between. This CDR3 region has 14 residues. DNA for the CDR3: TGCAGCGTTGACGTCATTCAAGGGGAAGAGACCCAGTACTTC. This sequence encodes CSVDVIQGEETQYF.

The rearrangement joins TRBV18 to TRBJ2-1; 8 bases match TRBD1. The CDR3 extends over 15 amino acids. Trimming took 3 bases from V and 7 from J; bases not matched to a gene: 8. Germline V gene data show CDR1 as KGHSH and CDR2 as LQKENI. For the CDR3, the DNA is TGTGCCAGCTCACCGGACAGGGTGTATGGTAATGAGCAGTTCTTC. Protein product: CASSPDRVYGNEQFF.

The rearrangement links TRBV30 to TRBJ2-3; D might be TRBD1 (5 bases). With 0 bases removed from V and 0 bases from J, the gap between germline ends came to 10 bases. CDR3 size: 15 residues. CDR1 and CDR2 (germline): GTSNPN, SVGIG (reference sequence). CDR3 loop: CAWSVPRVSTDTQYF. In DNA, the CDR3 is TGTGCCTGGAGTGTCCCCAGGGTGAGCACAGATACGCAGTATTTT.

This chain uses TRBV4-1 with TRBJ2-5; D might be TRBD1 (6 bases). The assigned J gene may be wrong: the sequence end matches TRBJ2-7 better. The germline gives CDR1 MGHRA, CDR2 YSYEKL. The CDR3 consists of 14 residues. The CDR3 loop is CASSPGADTYEQYF. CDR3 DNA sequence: TGCGCCAGCAGCCCAGGGGCCGACACCTACGAGCAGTACTTC.

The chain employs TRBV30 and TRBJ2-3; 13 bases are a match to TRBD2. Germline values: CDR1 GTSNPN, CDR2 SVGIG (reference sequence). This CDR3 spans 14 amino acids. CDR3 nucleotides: TGTGCGTTTACTAGCGGGAGGGCCATAAATACGCAGTATTTT. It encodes CAFTSGRAINTQYF.

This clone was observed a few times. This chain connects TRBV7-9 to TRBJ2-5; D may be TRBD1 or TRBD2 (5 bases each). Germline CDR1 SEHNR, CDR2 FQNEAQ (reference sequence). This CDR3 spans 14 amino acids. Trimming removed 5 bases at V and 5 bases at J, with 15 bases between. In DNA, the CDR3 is TGTGCCAGCAGCGTAATTATGGGGACGGAGACCCAGTACTTC. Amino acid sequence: CASSVIMGTETQYF.

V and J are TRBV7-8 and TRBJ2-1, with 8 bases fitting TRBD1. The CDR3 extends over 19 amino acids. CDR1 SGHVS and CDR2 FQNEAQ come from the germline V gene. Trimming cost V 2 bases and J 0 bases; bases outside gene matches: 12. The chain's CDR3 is CASSLFRQGPGSSYNEQFF. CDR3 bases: TGTGCCAGCAGCTTATTCCGACAGGGGCCGGGAAGCTCCTACAATGAGCAGTTCTTC.

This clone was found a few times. The CDR3 DNA is TGTGCCAGCAGCTTAGCGGAGGGACCTAATTTGGAGCAGTTCTTC. Encoded protein: CASSLAEGPNLEQFF. V gene TRBV7-2 combines with J gene TRBJ2-1; a weak D match, TRBD2 (6 bases). Germline CDR1 SGHTA, CDR2 FQGNSA. Trimming shortened V by 0 bases and J by 10 bases, and 16 bases separated the two germline ends. The CDR3 runs 15 residues.